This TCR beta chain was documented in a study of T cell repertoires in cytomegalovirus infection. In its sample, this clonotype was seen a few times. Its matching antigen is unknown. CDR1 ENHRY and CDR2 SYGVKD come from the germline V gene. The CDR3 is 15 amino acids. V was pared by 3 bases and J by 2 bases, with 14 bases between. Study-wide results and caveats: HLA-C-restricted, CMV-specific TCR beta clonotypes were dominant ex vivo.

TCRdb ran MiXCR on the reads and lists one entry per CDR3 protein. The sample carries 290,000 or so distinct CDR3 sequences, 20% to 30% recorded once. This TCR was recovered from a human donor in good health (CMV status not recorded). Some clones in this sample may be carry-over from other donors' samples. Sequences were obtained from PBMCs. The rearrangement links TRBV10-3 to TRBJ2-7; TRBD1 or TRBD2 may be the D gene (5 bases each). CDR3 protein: CAISDWGRGAYEQYF. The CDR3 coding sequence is TGTGCCATCAGTGACTGGGGGAGAGGAGCCTACGAGCAGTACTTC.